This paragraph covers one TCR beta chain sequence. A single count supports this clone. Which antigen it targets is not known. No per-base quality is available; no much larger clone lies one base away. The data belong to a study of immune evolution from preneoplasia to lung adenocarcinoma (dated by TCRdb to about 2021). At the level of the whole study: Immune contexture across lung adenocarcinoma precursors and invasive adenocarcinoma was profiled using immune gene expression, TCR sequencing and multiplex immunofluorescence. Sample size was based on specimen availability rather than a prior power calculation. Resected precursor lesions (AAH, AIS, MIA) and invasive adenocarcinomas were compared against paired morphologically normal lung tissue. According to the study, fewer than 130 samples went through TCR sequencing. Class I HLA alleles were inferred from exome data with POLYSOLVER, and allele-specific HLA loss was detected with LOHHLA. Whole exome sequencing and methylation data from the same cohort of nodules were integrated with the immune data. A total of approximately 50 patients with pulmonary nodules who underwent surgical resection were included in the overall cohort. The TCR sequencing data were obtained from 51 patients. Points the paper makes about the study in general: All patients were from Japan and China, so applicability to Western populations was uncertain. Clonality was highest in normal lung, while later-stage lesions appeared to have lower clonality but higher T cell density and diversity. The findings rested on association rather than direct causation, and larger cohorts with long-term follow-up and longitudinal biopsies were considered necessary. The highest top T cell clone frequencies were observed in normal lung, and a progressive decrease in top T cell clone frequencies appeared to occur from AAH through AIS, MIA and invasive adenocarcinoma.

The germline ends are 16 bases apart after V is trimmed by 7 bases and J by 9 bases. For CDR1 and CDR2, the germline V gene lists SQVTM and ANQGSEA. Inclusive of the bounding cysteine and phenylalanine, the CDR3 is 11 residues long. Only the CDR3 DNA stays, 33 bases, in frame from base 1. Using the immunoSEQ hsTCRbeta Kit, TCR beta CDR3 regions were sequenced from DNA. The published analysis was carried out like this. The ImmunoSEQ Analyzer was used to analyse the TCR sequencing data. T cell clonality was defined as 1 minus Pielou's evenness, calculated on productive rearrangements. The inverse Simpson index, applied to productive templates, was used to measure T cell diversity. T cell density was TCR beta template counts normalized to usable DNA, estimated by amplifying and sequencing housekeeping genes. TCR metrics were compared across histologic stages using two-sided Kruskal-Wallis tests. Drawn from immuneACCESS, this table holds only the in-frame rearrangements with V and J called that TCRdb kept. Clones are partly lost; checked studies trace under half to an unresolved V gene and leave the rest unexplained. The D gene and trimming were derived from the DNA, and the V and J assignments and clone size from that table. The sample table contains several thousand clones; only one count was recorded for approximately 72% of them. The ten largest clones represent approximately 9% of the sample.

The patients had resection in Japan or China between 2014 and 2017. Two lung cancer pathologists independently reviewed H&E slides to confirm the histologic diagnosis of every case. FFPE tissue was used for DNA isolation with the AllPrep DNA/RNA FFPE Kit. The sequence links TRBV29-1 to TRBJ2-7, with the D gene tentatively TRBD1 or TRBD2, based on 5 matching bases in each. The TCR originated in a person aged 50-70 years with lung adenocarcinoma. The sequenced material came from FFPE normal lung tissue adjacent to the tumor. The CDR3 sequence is CSATSGHGQYF. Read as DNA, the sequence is TGCAGCGCAACATCGGGGCACGGGCAGTACTTC.